A selection of T cell receptor beta chains follows, all from one sample in a study of blood T cell repertoires in COVID-19. Produced via immunoSEQ multiplex PCR; TCRdb's table is partial and in-frame only. The table lists fewer than 140,000 clones, about 80% of them singletons. Material for sequencing was peripheral blood. The receptors were sampled from a woman aged 55-70 years with acute or convalescent COVID-19. CDR3s include the opening cysteine and the closing phenylalanine or tryptophan. The D gene is left open where the match is weak. Clone size is given for some rows only: seen once, a few or many times, or a class if the clone is expanded.

>NA|few|TRBV7-8|13|TRBJ1-1
CASSLAGTTEAFF
TGTGCCAGCAGCTTAGCAGGGACAACTGAAGCTTTCTTT
>NA|NA|TRBV20-1|12|TRBJ1-2
CSASTGTTGYTF
TGCAGTGCTAGTACAGGGACGACGGGCTACACCTTC
>NA|NA|TRBV12-3/TRBV12-4|13|TRBJ1-5
CASSLAQNQPQHF
TGTGCCAGCAGTTTGGCCCAAAATCAGCCCCAGCATTTT
>TRBD2|NA|TRBV5-1|14|TRBJ2-7
CASSLSGGPYEQYF
TGCGCCAGCAGCTTGTCGGGGGGACCCTACGAGCAGTACTTC
>TRBD1|NA|TRBV5-1|15|TRBJ1-6
CASSSTGGGNSPLHF
TGCGCCAGCAGCTCGACAGGGGGCGGCAATTCACCCCTCCACTTT
>NA|NA|TRBV28|15|TRBJ1-5
CASRPQGIFNQPQHF
TGTGCCAGCAGACCACAGGGAATTTTCAATCAGCCCCAGCATTTT
>TRBD1|NA|TRBV6-5|14|TRBJ1-1
CASREGQMDTEAFF
TGTGCCAGCAGAGAGGGACAGATGGACACTGAAGCTTTCTTT
>TRBD2|NA|TRBV18|18|TRBJ2-1
CASSLTSGGGFTYNEQFF
TGTGCCAGCTCATTGACTAGCGGGGGGGGCTTCACCTACAATGAGCAGTTCTTC
>TRBD1|once|TRBV6-1|16|TRBJ2-3
CASSEPTGGRADTQYF
TGTGCCAGCAGTGAACCGACAGGGGGCCGCGCAGATACGCAGTATTTT
>TRBD1|NA|TRBV7-3|17|TRBJ2-6
CASSLTFGDRGANVLTF
TGTGCCAGCAGCTTAACGTTCGGGGACAGGGGGGCCAACGTCCTGACTTTC
>NA|NA|TRBV7-3|15|TRBJ2-5
CASSPSGTPQETQYF
TGTGCCAGCAGCCCCTCCGGGACACCCCAAGAGACCCAGTACTTC
>NA|NA|TRBV7-2|14|TRBJ2-7
CASSLGGWTYEQYF
TGTGCCAGCAGCTTAGGCGGGTGGACCTACGAGCAGTACTTC
>NA|NA|TRBV19|13|TRBJ1-1
CASSSTGDTEAFF
TGTGCCAGTAGCTCTACAGGAGACACTGAAGCTTTCTTT
>NA|NA|TRBV27|14|TRBJ2-1
CASSLSKAGYEQFF
TGTGCCAGCAGTTTATCGAAGGCGGGGTATGAGCAGTTCTTC
>NA|NA|TRBV6-6|18|TRBJ2-1
CASSRTRGRASSYNEQFF
TGTGCCAGCAGTCGAACCCGTGGGCGGGCTAGCTCCTACAATGAGCAGTTCTTC
>TRBD2|NA|TRBV9|14|TRBJ2-7
CASSSTSGSYEQYF
TGTGCCAGCAGCTCGACTAGCGGGAGCTACGAGCAGTACTTC
>NA|NA|TRBV19|15|TRBJ1-1
CASSPAVAGNTEAFF
TGTGCCAGTAGCCCCGCGGTGGCCGGGAACACTGAAGCTTTCTTT
>NA|NA|TRBV13|12|TRBJ1-6
CASSLLGSPLHF
TGTGCCAGCAGCCTCCTCGGTTCACCCCTCCACTTT
>TRBD1|NA|TRBV19|15|TRBJ2-5
CASSIGRQGQETQYF
TGTGCCAGTAGTATAGGAAGACAGGGGCAAGAGACCCAGTACTTC
>NA|NA|TRBV18|15|TRBJ2-3
CASSPGAGLTDTQYF
TGTGCCAGCTCACCGGGAGCGGGTCTCACAGATACGCAGTATTTT
>NA|few|TRBV6-4|14|TRBJ2-3
CASSRGGDTDTQYF
TGTGCCAGCAGCCGAGGGGGGGACACAGATACGCAGTATTTT
>NA|NA|TRBV7-9|14|TRBJ2-3
CASSLLLGADTQYF
TGTGCCAGCAGCTTATTGCTAGGCGCAGATACGCAGTATTTT
>NA|NA|TRBV7-2|14|TRBJ2-6
CASSASSGANVLTF
TGTGCCAGCAGTGCGAGCTCTGGGGCCAACGTCCTGACTTTC
>NA|NA|TRBV7-8|14|TRBJ2-7
CASSLGIGGYEQYF
TGTGCCAGCAGCTTAGGTATCGGGGGCTACGAGCAGTACTTC
>TRBD1|NA|TRBV18|14|TRBJ1-5
CASSGTGGNQPQHF
TGTGCCAGCTCCGGGACAGGCGGGAATCAGCCCCAGCATTTT
>NA|NA|TRBV7-8|15|TRBJ1-3
CASSFGGNSGNTIYF
TGTGCCAGCAGCTTCGGGGGAAACTCTGGAAACACCATATATTTT
>NA|NA|TRBV28|16|TRBJ2-1
CASSSGATKSYNEQFF
TGTGCCAGCAGTTCTGGGGCTACAAAATCCTACAATGAGCAGTTCTTC
>NA|NA|TRBV5-4|13|TRBJ1-4
CASSLAGSEKLFF
TGTGCCAGCAGCTTGGCAGGCTCTGAAAAACTGTTTTTT
>TRBD1|NA|TRBV18|16|TRBJ1-1
CASSPWGQGALTEAFF
TGTGCCAGCTCACCATGGGGGCAGGGGGCGCTGACTGAAGCTTTCTTT
>TRBD1|NA|TRBV18|16|TRBJ1-5
CASSPQRQGSSSPQHF
TGTGCCAGCTCACCACAAAGACAGGGGAGTTCTTCGCCCCAGCATTTT
>TRBD1|NA|TRBV28|16|TRBJ1-1
CASSTFPGTGGTEAFF
TGTGCCAGCAGTACGTTTCCCGGGACAGGGGGCACTGAAGCTTTCTTT
>TRBD2|NA|TRBV29-1|15|TRBJ2-5
CSVGGTSGVAETQYF
TGCAGCGTTGGGGGGACTAGCGGGGTCGCGGAGACCCAGTACTTC
>TRBD1|NA|TRBV28|16|TRBJ1-2
CASSPPPGQLNYGYTF
TGTGCCAGCAGTCCGCCCCCGGGACAGCTGAACTATGGCTACACCTTC
>TRBD2|NA|TRBV19|16|TRBJ2-1
CASSRAGASSYNEQFF
TGTGCCAGTAGTAGAGCGGGGGCGAGCTCCTACAATGAGCAGTTCTTC
>NA|NA|TRBV2|16|TRBJ2-2
CASSEETVMNTGELFF
TGTGCCAGCAGTGAAGAGACAGTAATGAACACCGGGGAGCTGTTTTTT
>TRBD1|NA|TRBV3-1/TRBV3-2|14|TRBJ1-5
CASSQKQGNQPQHF
TGTGCCAGCAGCCAGAAACAGGGGAATCAGCCCCAGCATTTT
>NA|NA|TRBV6-5|13|TRBJ1-1
CASSYAPESEAFF
TGTGCCAGCAGTTACGCGCCCGAGAGTGAAGCTTTCTTT
>TRBD1|NA|TRBV5-1|12|TRBJ1-2
CASSGTGHGYTF
TGCGCCAGCAGCGGGACAGGGCATGGCTACACCTTC
>NA|NA|TRBV5-1|14|TRBJ1-3
CASSFGGPGNTIYF
TGCGCCAGCAGCTTTGGAGGGCCTGGAAACACCATATATTTT
>NA|once|TRBV9|16|TRBJ1-6
CASSAAEGSYNSPLHF
TGTGCCAGCAGCGCCGCGGAGGGGTCCTATAATTCACCCCTCCACTTT
>NA|NA|TRBV29-1|13|TRBJ2-1
CSVADNLLEEQFF
TGCAGCGTTGCGGACAACCTACTTGAGGAGCAGTTCTTC
>TRBD2|NA|TRBV3-1/TRBV3-2|15|TRBJ2-7
CASSQWTSGAYEQYF
TGTGCCAGCAGCCAGTGGACTAGCGGGGCCTACGAGCAGTACTTC
>NA|NA|TRBV2|14|TRBJ1-6
CASSEMGGDSPLHF
TGTGCCAGCAGTGAAATGGGGGGGGATTCACCCCTCCACTTT
>NA|NA|TRBV28|12|TRBJ1-2
CASSFKGVGYTF
TGTGCCAGCAGTTTTAAAGGGGTAGGCTACACCTTC
>TRBD1|NA|TRBV28|13|TRBJ1-3
CASSHRGRNTIYF
TGTGCCAGCAGCCACAGGGGTAGGAACACCATATATTTT
>NA|NA|TRBV18|13|TRBJ2-2
CASSPVLPGELFF
TGTGCCAGCTCCCCGGTTTTACCCGGGGAGCTGTTTTTT
>NA|NA|TRBV25-1|15|TRBJ2-7
CASSEYGQRRYEQYF
TGTGCCAGCAGTGAATATGGGCAGAGGAGGTACGAGCAGTACTTC
>NA|NA|TRBV7-9|13|TRBJ1-1
CASSFEGEAEAFF
TGTGCCAGCAGCTTTGAGGGGGAAGCTGAAGCTTTCTTT
>NA|NA|TRBV10-3|17|TRBJ1-1
CAISRRQAITLNTEAFF
TGTGCCATCAGCCGAAGACAGGCGATTACCTTGAACACTGAAGCTTTCTTT
>TRBD1|NA|TRBV5-1|15|TRBJ2-7
CASRFTGGTSYEQYF
TGCGCCAGCAGGTTCACAGGGGGGACATCCTACGAGCAGTACTTC
>NA|NA|TRBV10-3|15|TRBJ1-6
CAISAGDVTNSPLHF
TGTGCCATCAGTGCAGGGGATGTAACTAATTCACCCCTCCACTTT
>NA|NA|TRBV5-1|15|TRBJ1-5
CASSLDGTSGMPQHF
TGCGCCAGCAGCTTAGACGGGACATCCGGTATGCCCCAGCATTTT
>TRBD1|NA|TRBV12-5|16|TRBJ1-4
CASGTPRQGAYEKLFF
TGTGCTAGTGGTACCCCGCGTCAGGGGGCATATGAAAAACTGTTTTTT
>NA|NA|TRBV7-6|14|TRBJ1-2
CASSPAGSPLIYTF
TGTGCCAGCAGCCCCGCAGGCAGCCCTCTCATCTACACCTTC
>NA|once|TRBV5-1|13|TRBJ2-1
CASRVGSDNEQFF
TGCGCCAGCAGGGTGGGGAGCGACAATGAGCAGTTCTTC
>NA|NA|TRBV19|15|TRBJ2-2
CASSIGGGPTGELFF
TGTGCCAGTAGTATAGGGGGGGGCCCCACCGGGGAGCTGTTTTTT